Listed below are T cell receptor beta chains from one sample, sequenced in a study of cytotoxic CD8 clonotypes in ibrutinib-treated CLL. The method was immunoSEQ multiplex PCR; TCRdb's version includes in-frame clones alone and lacks a portion of them. The sample has fewer than 400,000 clones; 67% are singletons. Material: PBMCs, obtained after 36 months of ibrutinib treatment. All receptors derive from a human donor with chronic lymphocytic leukemia. Each CDR3 is given with its conserved first and last residue. Each record gives: J gene, V gene, clone size, D gene, CDR3 protein, CDR3 DNA. D genes are given only for firm matches. Rows may omit the clone size; those that give it use once, few, many or a size class.

J: TRBJ1-3; V: TRBV13; size: -; D: -; CDR3: CASSRRGYSGNTIYF; DNA: TGTGCCAGCAGCCGGAGGGGCTACTCTGGAAACACCATATATTTT
J: TRBJ2-2; V: TRBV18; size: -; D: -; CDR3: CASSDKTGPGELFF; DNA: TGTGCCAGCTCAGACAAGACAGGCCCCGGGGAGCTGTTTTTT
J: TRBJ2-1; V: TRBV13; size: -; D: TRBD2; CDR3: CASSVSGSSYNEQFF; DNA: TGTGCCAGCAGCGTTAGCGGGAGCTCCTACAATGAGCAGTTCTTC
J: TRBJ2-5; V: TRBV9; size: few; D: -; CDR3: CASSPFQETQYF; DNA: TGTGCCAGCAGCCCCTTCCAAGAGACCCAGTACTTC
J: TRBJ1-1; V: TRBV28; size: few; D: TRBD1; CDR3: CASSYGQGIAEAFF; DNA: TGTGCCAGCAGTTACGGACAGGGGATAGCTGAAGCTTTCTTT
J: TRBJ2-1; V: TRBV20-1; size: few; D: -; CDR3: CSASREQFF; DNA: TGCAGTGCTAGCCGGGAGCAGTTCTTC
J: TRBJ1-4; V: TRBV29-1; size: -; D: -; CDR3: CSGVEATNEKLFF; DNA: TGCAGCGGTGTGGAGGCAACTAATGAAAAACTGTTTTTT
J: TRBJ2-7; V: TRBV7-2; size: -; D: -; CDR3: CASSASREQYF; DNA: TGTGCCAGCAGCGCCTCACGCGAGCAGTACTTC
J: TRBJ2-1; V: TRBV11-3; size: -; D: TRBD2; CDR3: CASSLRLAGYNEQFF; DNA: TGTGCCAGCAGCTTGCGACTAGCGGGATACAATGAGCAGTTCTTC
J: TRBJ2-3; V: TRBV2; size: -; D: -; CDR3: CASSEFHSADTQYF; DNA: TGTGCCAGCAGTGAATTCCACTCCGCAGATACGCAGTATTTT
J: TRBJ2-6; V: TRBV29-1; size: -; D: -; CDR3: CSVELGFYSGANVLTF; DNA: TGCAGCGTTGAGTTAGGCTTCTACTCTGGGGCCAACGTCCTGACTTTC
J: TRBJ1-1; V: TRBV5-1; size: -; D: TRBD1; CDR3: CASSITGAPNTEAFF; DNA: TGCGCCAGCAGCATAACAGGGGCCCCGAACACTGAAGCTTTCTTT
J: TRBJ2-5; V: TRBV5-1; size: few; D: -; CDR3: CASSLTYQETQYF; DNA: TGCGCCAGCAGCCTTACATACCAAGAGACCCAGTACTTC
J: TRBJ2-7; V: TRBV21-1; size: -; D: -; CDR3: CASSTEARTKRPLRVGQYF; DNA: TGTGCCAGCAGCACCGAGGCCAGAACCAAAAGACCTCTACGAGTGGGGCAGTACTTC
J: TRBJ2-3; V: TRBV7-6; size: -; D: -; CDR3: CASSSDPGRGTDTQYF; DNA: TGTGCCAGCAGCTCAGACCCAGGGCGGGGCACAGATACGCAGTATTTT
J: TRBJ2-3; V: TRBV10-2; size: -; D: TRBD2; CDR3: CASSESRLAGSTDTQYF; DNA: TGCGCCAGCAGTGAAAGTCGACTAGCAGGTAGCACAGATACGCAGTATTTT
J: TRBJ2-5; V: TRBV10-2; size: -; D: TRBD1; CDR3: CASSEPDRVETQYF; DNA: TGCGCCAGCAGTGAGCCGGACAGGGTAGAGACCCAGTACTTC
J: TRBJ1-1; V: TRBV7-3; size: -; D: TRBD1; CDR3: CASSSEPVTGQGGRNTEAFF; DNA: TGTGCCAGCAGCTCGGAACCCGTCACGGGACAGGGAGGGAGGAACACTGAAGCTTTCTTT
J: TRBJ2-3; V: TRBV7-9; size: -; D: -; CDR3: CASSVGTDTQYF; DNA: TGTGCCAGCAGCGTCGGCACAGATACGCAGTATTTT
J: TRBJ1-1; V: TRBV27; size: once; D: -; CDR3: CASSFSTNTEAFF; DNA: TGTGCCAGCAGTTTTTCCACGAACACTGAAGCTTTCTTT
J: TRBJ2-7; V: TRBV9; size: once; D: TRBD2; CDR3: CASSVGSGSAYEQYF; DNA: TGTGCCAGCAGCGTAGGAAGCGGGAGCGCCTACGAGCAGTACTTC
J: TRBJ1-6; V: TRBV15; size: -; D: -; CDR3: CATSRGGAKRHF; DNA: TGTGCCACCAGCAGAGGAGGGGCAAAGCGTCACTTT
J: TRBJ2-7; V: TRBV18; size: few; D: -; CDR3: CASSPRQGDEQYF; DNA: TGTGCCAGCTCACCCCGGCAGGGTGACGAGCAGTACTTC
J: TRBJ2-5; V: TRBV2; size: -; D: -; CDR3: CASSQGRGETQYF; DNA: TGTGCCAGCAGCCAGGGGCGGGGGGAGACCCAGTACTTC
J: TRBJ2-7; V: TRBV5-1; size: -; D: -; CDR3: CASSLGGGILYEQYF; DNA: TGCGCCAGCAGCTTGGGTGGAGGGATACTCTACGAGCAGTACTTC
J: TRBJ2-7; V: TRBV6-6; size: -; D: -; CDR3: CASSFRNWDTYEQYF; DNA: TGTGCCAGCAGTTTCCGGAACTGGGACACCTACGAGCAGTACTTC
J: TRBJ2-7; V: TRBV7-3; size: -; D: TRBD1; CDR3: CASSSWDRDFNEQYF; DNA: TGTGCCAGCAGCTCTTGGGACAGGGACTTCAACGAGCAGTACTTC
J: TRBJ2-5; V: TRBV6-5; size: -; D: TRBD1; CDR3: CASRSLRYRGETQYF; DNA: TGTGCCAGCAGGTCTCTAAGATACAGGGGAGAGACCCAGTACTTC
J: TRBJ2-3; V: TRBV7-9; size: -; D: -; CDR3: CASSYRTPGADTQYF; DNA: TGTGCCAGCAGTTATAGGACTCCGGGGGCAGATACGCAGTATTTT
J: TRBJ2-5; V: TRBV7-2; size: -; D: -; CDR3: CASSLLQGPAGETQYF; DNA: TGTGCCAGCAGCTTGTTACAGGGCCCGGCAGGGGAGACCCAGTACTTC
J: TRBJ1-2; V: TRBV25-1; size: -; D: -; CDR3: CASSESLGYGYTF; DNA: TGTGCCAGCAGTGAATCTCTGGGCTATGGCTACACCTTC
J: TRBJ1-2; V: TRBV19; size: -; D: -; CDR3: CASSPIHTTDYGYTF; DNA: TGTGCCAGTAGTCCGATACACACTACCGACTATGGCTACACCTTC
J: TRBJ1-1; V: TRBV4-1; size: -; D: TRBD1; CDR3: CASSRRRGQGKVSEAFF; DNA: TGCGCCAGCAGTCGACGTCGGGGACAGGGGAAAGTCAGTGAAGCTTTCTTT
J: TRBJ2-7; V: TRBV10-3; size: -; D: -; CDR3: CAISVVPSYEQYF; DNA: TGTGCCATCAGTGTCGTGCCTTCGTACGAGCAGTACTTC
J: TRBJ1-5; V: TRBV28; size: once; D: -; CDR3: CATPCGRGAQGNQPQHF; DNA: TGTGCCACCCCATGTGGACGGGGCGCCCAGGGCAATCAGCCCCAGCATTTT
J: TRBJ2-5; V: TRBV10-3; size: -; D: TRBD2; CDR3: CAIRASGGAETQYF; DNA: TGTGCCATCAGGGCTAGCGGGGGGGCAGAGACCCAGTACTTC
J: TRBJ2-7; V: TRBV29-1; size: -; D: -; CDR3: CSVVGGYEQYF; DNA: TGCAGCGTGGTGGGAGGCTACGAGCAGTACTTC
J: TRBJ1-2; V: TRBV6-1; size: -; D: TRBD1; CDR3: CASSPGQGSYGYTF; DNA: TGTGCCAGCAGCCCCGGACAGGGCTCCTATGGCTACACCTTC
J: TRBJ2-3; V: TRBV2; size: -; D: TRBD1; CDR3: CASSERGQILRRDTQYF; DNA: TGTGCCAGCAGTGAAAGGGGGCAGATCCTACGTCGGGATACGCAGTATTTT